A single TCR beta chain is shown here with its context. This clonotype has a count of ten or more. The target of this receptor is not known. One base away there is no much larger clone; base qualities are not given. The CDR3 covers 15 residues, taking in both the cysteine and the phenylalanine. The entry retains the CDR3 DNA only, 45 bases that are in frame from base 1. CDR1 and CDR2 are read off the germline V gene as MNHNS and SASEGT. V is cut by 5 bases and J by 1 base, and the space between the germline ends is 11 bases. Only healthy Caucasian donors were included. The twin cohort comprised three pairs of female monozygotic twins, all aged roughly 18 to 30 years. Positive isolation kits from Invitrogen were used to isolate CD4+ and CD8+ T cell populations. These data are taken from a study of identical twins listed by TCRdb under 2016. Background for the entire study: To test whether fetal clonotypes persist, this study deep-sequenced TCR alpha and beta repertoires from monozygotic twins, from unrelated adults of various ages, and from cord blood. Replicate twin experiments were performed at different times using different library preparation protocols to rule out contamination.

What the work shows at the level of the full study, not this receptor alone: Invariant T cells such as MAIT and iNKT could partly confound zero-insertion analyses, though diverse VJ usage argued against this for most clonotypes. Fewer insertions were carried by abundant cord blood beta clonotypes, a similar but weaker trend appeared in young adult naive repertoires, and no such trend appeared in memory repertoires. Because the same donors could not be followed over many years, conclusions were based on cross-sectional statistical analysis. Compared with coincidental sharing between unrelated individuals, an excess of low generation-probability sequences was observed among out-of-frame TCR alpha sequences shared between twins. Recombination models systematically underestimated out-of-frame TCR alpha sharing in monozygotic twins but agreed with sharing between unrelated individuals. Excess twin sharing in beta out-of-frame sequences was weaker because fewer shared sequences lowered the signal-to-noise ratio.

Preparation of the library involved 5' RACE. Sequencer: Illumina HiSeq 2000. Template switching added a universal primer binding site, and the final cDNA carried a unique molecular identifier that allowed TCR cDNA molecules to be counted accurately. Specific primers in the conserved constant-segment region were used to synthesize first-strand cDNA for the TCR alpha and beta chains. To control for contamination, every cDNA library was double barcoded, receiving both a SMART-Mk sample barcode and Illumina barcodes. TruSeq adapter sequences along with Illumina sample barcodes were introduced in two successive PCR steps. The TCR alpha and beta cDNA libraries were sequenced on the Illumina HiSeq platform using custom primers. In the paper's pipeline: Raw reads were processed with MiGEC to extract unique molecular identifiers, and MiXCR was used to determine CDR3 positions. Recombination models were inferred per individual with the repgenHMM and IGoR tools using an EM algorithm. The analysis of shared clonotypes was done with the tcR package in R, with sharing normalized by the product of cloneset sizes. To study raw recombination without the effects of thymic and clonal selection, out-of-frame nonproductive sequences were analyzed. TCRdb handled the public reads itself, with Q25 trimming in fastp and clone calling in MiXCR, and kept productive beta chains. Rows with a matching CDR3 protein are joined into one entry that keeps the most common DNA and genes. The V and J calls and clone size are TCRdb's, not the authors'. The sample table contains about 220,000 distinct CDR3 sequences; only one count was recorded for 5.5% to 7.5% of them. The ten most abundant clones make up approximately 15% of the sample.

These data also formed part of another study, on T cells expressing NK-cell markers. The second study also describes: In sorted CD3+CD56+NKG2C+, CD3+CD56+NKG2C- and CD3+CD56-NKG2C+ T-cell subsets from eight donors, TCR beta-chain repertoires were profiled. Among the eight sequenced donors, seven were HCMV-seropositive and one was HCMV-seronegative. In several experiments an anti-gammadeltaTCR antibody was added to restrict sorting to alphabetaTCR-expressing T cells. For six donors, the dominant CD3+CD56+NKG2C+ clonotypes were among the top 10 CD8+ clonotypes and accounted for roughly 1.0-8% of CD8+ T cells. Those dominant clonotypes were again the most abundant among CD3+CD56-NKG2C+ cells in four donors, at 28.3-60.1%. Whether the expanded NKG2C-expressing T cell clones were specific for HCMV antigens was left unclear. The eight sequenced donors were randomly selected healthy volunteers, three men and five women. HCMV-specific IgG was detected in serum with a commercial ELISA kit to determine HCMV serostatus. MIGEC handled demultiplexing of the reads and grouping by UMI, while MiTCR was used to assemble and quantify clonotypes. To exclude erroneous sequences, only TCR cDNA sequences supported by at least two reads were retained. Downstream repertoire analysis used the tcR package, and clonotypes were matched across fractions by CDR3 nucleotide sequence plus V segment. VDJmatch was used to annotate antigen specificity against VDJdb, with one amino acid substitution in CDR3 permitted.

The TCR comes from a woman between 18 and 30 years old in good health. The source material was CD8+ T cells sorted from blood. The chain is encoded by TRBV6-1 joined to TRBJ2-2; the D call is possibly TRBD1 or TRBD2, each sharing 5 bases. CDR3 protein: CASSTTGGNTGELFF. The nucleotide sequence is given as TGTGCCAGCAGTACCACAGGAGGGAACACCGGGGAGCTGTTTTTT.